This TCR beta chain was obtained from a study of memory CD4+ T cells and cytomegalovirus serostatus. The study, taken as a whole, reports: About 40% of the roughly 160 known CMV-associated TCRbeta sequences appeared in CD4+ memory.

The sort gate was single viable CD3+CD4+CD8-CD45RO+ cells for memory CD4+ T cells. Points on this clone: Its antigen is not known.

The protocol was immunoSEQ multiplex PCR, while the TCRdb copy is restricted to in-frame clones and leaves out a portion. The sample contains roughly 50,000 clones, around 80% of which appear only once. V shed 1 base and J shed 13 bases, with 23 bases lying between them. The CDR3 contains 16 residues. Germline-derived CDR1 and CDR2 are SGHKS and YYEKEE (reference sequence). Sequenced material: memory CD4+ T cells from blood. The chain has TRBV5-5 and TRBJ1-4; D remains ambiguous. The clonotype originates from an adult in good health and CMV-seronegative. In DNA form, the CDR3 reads TGTGCCAGCAGCTTGTATGACACCCCCCAAATCGGGGTACTGTTTTTT. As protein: CASSLYDTPQIGVLFF.